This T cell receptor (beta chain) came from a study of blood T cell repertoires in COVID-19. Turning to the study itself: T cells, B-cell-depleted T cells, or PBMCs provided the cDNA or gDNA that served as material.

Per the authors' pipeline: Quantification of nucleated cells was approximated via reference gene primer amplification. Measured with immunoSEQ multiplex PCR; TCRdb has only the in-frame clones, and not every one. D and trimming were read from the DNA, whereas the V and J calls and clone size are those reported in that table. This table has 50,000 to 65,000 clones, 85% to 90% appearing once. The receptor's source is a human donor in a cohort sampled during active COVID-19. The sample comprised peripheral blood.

CDR3 sequence: CASSQSSGGGGGELFF. For the CDR3, the DNA is TGTGCCAGCAGCCAATCTTCGGGGGGTGGAGGCGGGGAGCTGTTTTTT. The chain uses TRBV3-1 (or the pseudogene TRBV3-2) and TRBJ2-2; 7 positions agree with TRBD2. After removal of 2 bases from V and 7 bases from J, the junction contained 10 bases not matched to a gene. Germline loops: CDR1 LGHDT, CDR2 YNNKEL (reference sequence). The CDR3 consists of 16 residues.